This section outlines one T cell receptor (beta chain) sequence together with its context. This record belongs to a study of T cell responses to AZD1222 COVID-19 vaccine. Some clones are missing from TCRdb's copy, which holds only in-frame ones; the method was immunoSEQ multiplex PCR. The repertoire holds tens of thousands of clones, with 80% to 90% as singletons. Germline assignment: CDR1 SGHTS and CDR2 YDEGEE. CDR3 length equals 14 residues. V gave up 9 bases and J gave up 3 bases, with 18 bases separating them. The origin of this receptor is an adult who received the AZD1222 COVID-19 vaccine. The chain uses TRBV5-8 and TRBJ1-1; possible D gene TRBD1, 6 bases. The sequenced sample was peripheral blood, obtained 28 days after the second AZD1222 dose. The CDR3 nucleotides are TGTGCCACTAGTGAGAGGGGGTATCACACTGAAGCTTTCTTT. Translated, it gives CATSERGYHTEAFF.